This T cell receptor (beta chain) was recovered during a study of CD8+ T cells in alopecia areata. This clone appeared a single time. cDNA serving as the sequencing template came from extracted, reverse transcribed RNA. TCRdb's copy holds only in-frame clones and misses some; the assay was immunoSEQ multiplex PCR. This table holds about 42,000 clones, less than 70% found once. Treatment of the sample: oral pan-JAK inhibitor, 5-10 mg twice daily. This clonotype originated in a human donor with alopecia areata. The sequences come from CD8+ T cells sorted from blood, collected at week 4, from a patient treated with tofacitinib.

CDR3 region: CASEDRSHKTIYF. The CDR3 DNA sequence: TGTGCCAGCGAAGACAGAAGTCATAAGACCATATATTTT. The chain combines TRBV25-1 with TRBJ1-3, with TRBD1 as a possible D gene (5 bases). The CDR3 is 13 amino acids. V was pared by 8 bases and J by 10 bases, with 18 bases between. From germline, CDR1 is MGHDK and CDR2 SYGVNS. Drawing the rest from reference TRBV25-1 and TRBJ1-3, the complete variable domain is EADIYQTPRYLVIGTGKKITLECSQTMGHDKMYWYQQDPGMELHLIHYSYGVNSTEKGDLSSESTVSRIRTEHFPLTLESARPSHTSQYLCASEDRSHKTIYFGEGSWLTVV.